Listed here is a single T cell receptor beta chain. Its antigen remains unidentified. The sample is drawn from a study of T cell responses to AZD1222 COVID-19 vaccine. V was cut by 2 bases and J by 4 bases, with 8 bases left in between. CDR3 length: 12 amino acids. Per germline, CDR1 SQVTM and CDR2 ANQGSEA. The study pooled second doses at about 4 or about 12 weeks. Measured with immunoSEQ multiplex PCR; TCRdb has only the in-frame clones, and not every one. Here the sample spans more than 55,000 clones, 89% being singletons. The study's findings and limits: Nearly half of spike-specific TCRs reportedly go after variant regions that carry no mutations. The study sampled repertoires only after the peak T cell response. It was only six AZD1222 recipients who were seropositive at baseline.

Source: peripheral blood, taken 28 days after the second AZD1222 dose. The clonotype was recovered from an adult who received the AZD1222 COVID-19 vaccine. The chain links TRBV29-1 to TRBJ1-2; weak D call: TRBD1 (6 bases). For the CDR3, the DNA is TGCAGCGTTGAAAAGGACAGCTATGGCTACACCTTC. Residues: CSVEKDSYGYTF.